Following are 17 T cell receptor beta chains from one sample sequenced in a study of blood T cell repertoires in COVID-19 (dated by TCRdb to between 2020 and 2021). Libraries were constructed by the immunoSEQ multiplex PCR assay. TCRdb limited this immuneACCESS table to in-frame rearrangements with V and J called. A share of clones is missing; checked studies link under half to unresolved V genes, and the rest is unexplained. In all, the sample holds tens of thousands of clones, and 70% to 85% of those were seen once. The ten top clones hold approximately 2.5% of the sample. The sequenced sample was peripheral blood. Receptors were obtained from a man aged 50-60 years with acute or convalescent COVID-19.

The CDR3 DNA sequence: TGTGCCAGCAGTTCCCCCCCCAGGGACGAGCAGTACTTC. Its translation: CASSSPPRDEQYF. This chain connects TRBV12-3 or TRBV12-4 to TRBJ2-7, with D tentatively TRBD1 (5 bases). The V and J ends lost 4 bases and 5 bases respectively, with 12 bases between them. This CDR3 spans 13 amino acids.

The V and J genes are TRBV7-3 and TRBJ2-3; 9 bases match TRBD2. The germline V gene has CDR1 SGHTA and CDR2 FQGTGA. The CDR3 length is 14 residues. V was pared by 5 bases and J by 5 bases, with 5 bases of the junction left unmatched. The CDR3 loop is CASSRTSELDTQYF. The DNA of the CDR3 is TGTGCCAGCAGCAGGACTAGCGAACTAGATACGCAGTATTTT.

J is TRBJ2-2 and V is TRBV2, with TRBD2 matching over 9 bases. CDR1 SNHLY and CDR2 FYNNEI come from the germline V gene. With 6 bases clipped from V and 6 bases from J, the junction kept 17 bases outside the gene matches. This CDR3 spans 18 amino acids. The CDR3 is CASRDLLRGSGSSGELFF. DNA of the CDR3: TGTGCCAGCAGAGACTTGTTAAGGGGTAGCGGGAGTTCCGGGGAGCTGTTTTTT.

The chain is built from TRBV2 and TRBJ1-2; a possible D gene is TRBD1 (5 bases). This CDR3 spans 13 amino acids. V lost 8 bases to trimming and J lost 7 bases, with 17 bases between them. CDR1 SNHLY and CDR2 FYNNEI come from the germline V gene. The CDR3 here is CASPPWQGRGYTF. CDR3 nucleotide sequence: TGTGCCAGCCCCCCTTGGCAGGGCCGTGGCTACACCTTC.

V and J are TRBV5-1 and TRBJ2-1; 10 nucleotides agree with TRBD2. The CDR3 runs to 16 residues. Germline loops: CDR1 SGHRS, CDR2 YFSETQ. Trimming took 5 bases from V and 8 from J; bases not matched to a gene: 13. The CDR3 nucleotides are TGCGCCAGCAGTGAGGGTTCTAGCGGGGGTTTCTATGAGCAGTTCTTC. Encoded protein: CASSEGSSGGFYEQFF.

The genes are TRBV24-1 and TRBJ1-2; D may be TRBD1 (5 bases). Germline V gene lookup returns CDR1 KGHDR and CDR2 SFDVKD. V was trimmed by 3 bases and J by 7 bases, leaving 11 bases between them. The CDR3 covers 13 residues. The CDR3 is CATSDPVGAGYTF. For the CDR3, the DNA is TGTGCCACCAGTGATCCCGTTGGGGCTGGCTACACCTTC.

The genes are TRBV7-9 and TRBJ2-2; no definite D call. Germline V gene data show CDR1 as SEHNR and CDR2 as FQNEAQ (reference sequence). The CDR3 length is 13 residues. The V gene lost 6 bases and the J gene lost 6 bases, with 11 bases spanning the gap. The CDR3 DNA reads TGTGCCAGCAGTATTTCCAGGTCCGGGGAGCTGTTTTTT. It yields the protein CASSISRSGELFF.

This clone appeared a single time. V gene TRBV18 combines with J gene TRBJ1-4; 9 bases agree with TRBD1. The V and J ends lost 4 bases and 1 base, in that order; junction bases with no gene match: 1. CDR3 length: 15 amino acids. Germline CDR1 reads KGHSH; CDR2 reads LQKENI. CDR3: CASSQTGGTNEKLFF. The CDR3 coding sequence is TGTGCCAGCTCACAGACAGGGGGAACTAATGAAAAACTGTTTTTT. Full variable domain (rest looked up from reference TRBV18 and TRBJ1-4): NAGVMQNPRHLVRRRGQEARLRCSPMKGHSHVYWYRQLPEEGLKFMVYLQKENIIDESGMPKERFSAEFPKEGPSILRIQQVVRGDSAAYFCASSQTGGTNEKLFFGSGTQLSVL.

The rearrangement links TRBV5-1 to TRBJ2-3, with no clear D. The CDR3 consists of 14 residues. The V and J ends lost 0 bases and 5 bases respectively, with 10 bases between them. Germline V lookup: CDR1 SGHRS, CDR2 YFSETQ. CDR3 residues: CASSLAETKDTQYF. The CDR3 nucleotides are TGCGCCAGCAGCTTGGCCGAAACTAAAGATACGCAGTATTTT.

V usage is TRBV30 and J usage is TRBJ2-4; D uncertain. Trimming shortened V by 1 base and J by 0 bases, and 10 bases separated the two germline ends. The CDR3 has 15 residues. Germline V CDR1 and CDR2: GTSNPN, SVGIG (reference sequence). CDR3 coding DNA: TGTGCCTGGAGTGGCAGTCCGCTAGCCAAAAACATTCAGTACTTC. Protein sequence: CAWSGSPLAKNIQYF.

This chain connects TRBV7-8 to TRBJ1-1, with 8 bases that match TRBD1. This CDR3 contains 16 residues. Looked up from germline, CDR1 is SGHVS and CDR2 is FQNEAQ. The V and J ends lost 0 bases and 6 bases, in that order; junction bases with no gene match: 9. The CDR3 reads CASSLAIKTGEPEAFF. The DNA of the CDR3 is TGTGCCAGCAGCTTAGCTATTAAGACAGGGGAGCCTGAAGCTTTCTTT.

J is TRBJ2-5 and V is TRBV12-3 or TRBV12-4; no reliable D call. The CDR3 has 13 residues. V lost 4 bases and J 13 bases, leaving 19 bases between the germline ends. The CDR3 DNA is TGTGCCAGCAGTTCACTACTTACCGCCTTTGGGTACTTC. This sequence encodes CASSSLLTAFGYF.

J is TRBJ2-3 and V is TRBV27, with a tentative D call TRBD2 (6 bases). Germline V gene lookup returns CDR1 MNHEY and CDR2 SMNVEV (reference sequence). This CDR3 comprises 18 residues. The germline V and J ends were trimmed by 3 bases and 0 bases, with 19 bases remaining between them. DNA for the CDR3: TGTGCCAGCAGTTTCTCCGCGGGGTCCCTCTCTAGCACAGATACGCAGTATTTT. Translation: CASSFSAGSLSSTDTQYF.

This clone was seen a few times. The chain couples TRBV9 to TRBJ1-1, with D uncertain. The length of the CDR3 is 14 residues. With 0 bases removed from V and 1 base from J, the gap between germline ends came to 7 bases. The germline gives CDR1 SGDLS, CDR2 YYNGEE. CDR3 nucleotide sequence: TGTGCCAGCAGCGTAGTGGCTGAGAACACTGAAGCTTTCTTT. Translating gives CASSVVAENTEAFF.

V and J are TRBV5-6 and TRBJ2-7; a possible D gene is TRBD1 (6 bases). Trimming cost V 3 bases and J 0 bases, with 16 bases left between them. Germline loops: CDR1 SGHDT, CDR2 YYEEEE. The CDR3 totals 16 residues. CDR3 in DNA: TGTGCCAGCAGCTGGAACCGGGACACGAACTCCTACGAGCAGTACTTC. Protein sequence: CASSWNRDTNSYEQYF.

The chain uses TRBV9 and TRBJ1-1; D might be TRBD1 (5 bases). Germline-derived CDR1 and CDR2 are SGDLS and YYNGEE. This CDR3 is built from 15 residues. V lost 2 bases, J lost 1 base, and 12 bases lay in between. CDR3 sequence (DNA): TGTGCCAGCAGCGTCGCAGGGTTGTCGAACACTGAAGCTTTCTTT. This sequence encodes CASSVAGLSNTEAFF.

The genes are TRBV19 and TRBJ1-1; 7 nucleotides match TRBD1. Germline V gene lookup returns CDR1 LNHDA and CDR2 SQIVND (reference sequence). The CDR3 extends over 14 amino acids. J lost 4 bases, V lost 6 bases, and 8 bases had no gene match. Here the CDR3 DNA reads TGTGCCAGTAGCCCGGTCGACAGGGCCACTGAAGCTTTCTTT. Translating gives CASSPVDRATEAFF.